The rows below give T cell receptor beta chains drawn from one sample of a study of Graves' ophthalmopathy and Graves' hyperthyroidism. A single record per CDR3 protein comes from TCRdb applying MiXCR to the multiplex PCR reads. The sample yields 680,000 or so distinct CDR3 sequences, 22% seen once. Sequencing input: peripheral blood. The origin of the receptors is a young woman with stable Graves' hyperthyroidism. Some clones in this sample may be carry-over from other donors' samples. The CDR3 runs from the conserved cysteine through the conserved F or W. D genes are given only for firm matches. Size values are once, few and many counts, or a class for expanded clones, and some rows have none.

v_gene	d_gene	abundance	j_gene	CDR3aa	CDR3nt
TRBV15	NA	many	TRBJ2-7	CATSRDQGFIYEQYF	TGTGCCACCAGCAGAGATCAGGGGTTCATCTACGAGCAGTACTTC
TRBV6-1	NA	many	TRBJ1-6	CASTGSLTSPLHF	TGTGCCAGCACGGGAAGCCTAACTTCACCCCTCCACTTT
TRBV5-1	NA	NA	TRBJ2-5	CASSSQGQKQETQYF	TGCGCCAGCAGCTCGCAGGGACAAAAACAAGAGACCCAGTACTTC
TRBV28	NA	few	TRBJ1-3	CASTSNGISGNTIYF	TGTGCCAGCACCTCGAATGGGATCTCTGGAAACACCATATATTTT
TRBV6-1	NA	NA	TRBJ1-5	CASSEIGAQPQHF	TGTGCCAGCAGTGAAATTGGGGCCCAGCCCCAGCATTTT
TRBV29-1	NA	NA	TRBJ2-7	CSVVVGFNEQYF	TGCAGCGTTGTCGTGGGGTTTAACGAGCAGTACTTC
TRBV20-1	NA	many	TRBJ2-7	CSARSGQGRYEQYF	TGCAGTGCTAGAAGTGGGCAGGGGAGGTACGAGCAGTACTTC
TRBV27	NA	NA	TRBJ2-4	CASSFSPTRTANIQYF	TGTGCCAGCAGTTTTTCCCCGACGCGGACAGCAAACATTCAGTACTTC
TRBV11-3	TRBD1	many	TRBJ1-2	CASSETQGAYGYTF	TGTGCCAGCAGCGAGACCCAGGGGGCCTATGGCTACACCTTC
TRBV29-1	NA	many	TRBJ2-2	CSVVGGRPTGELFF	TGCAGCGTCGTCGGGGGTCGGCCCACCGGGGAGCTGTTTTTT
TRBV19	TRBD1	many	TRBJ1-5	CASRTPQQGRNQPQHF	TGTGCCAGTAGGACTCCCCAACAGGGGCGCAATCAGCCCCAGCATTTT
TRBV12-3/TRBV12-4	TRBD1	many	TRBJ1-2	CASRMTGFVGGNGYTF	TGTGCCAGCAGGATGACAGGGTTTGTCGGTGGGAATGGCTACACCTTC
TRBV28	TRBD1	few	TRBJ1-3	CASSSTGGSAANTIYF	TGTGCCAGCAGTTCTACAGGGGGTTCAGCGGCAAACACCATATATTTT
TRBV6-1	NA	NA	TRBJ1-1	CASHDPGLQNTEACF	TGTGCCAGCCACGATCCGGGACTTCAGAACACTGAAGCTTGCTTT
TRBV5-1	NA	many	TRBJ2-2	CASATNVDTGELFF	TGCGCCAGCGCTACCAATGTCGACACCGGGGAGCTGTTTTTT
TRBV30	NA	NA	TRBJ2-7	CAWSAGLEQYF	TGTGCCTGGAGCGCAGGGCTCGAGCAGTACTTC
TRBV12-3/TRBV12-4	TRBD1	many	TRBJ1-3	CASSFSRDSGNTIYF	TGTGCCAGCAGTTTTTCCCGGGACAGTGGAAACACCATATATTTT
TRBV11-1	TRBD1	NA	TRBJ1-1	CASSLAWLEGQGARTEACF	TGTGCCAGCAGCTTAGCCTGGTTGGAGGGACAGGGGGCGCGGACTGAAGCTTGCTTT
TRBV7-6	NA	many	TRBJ1-1	CASSLRASVGVAEAFF	TGTGCCAGCAGCTTAAGGGCGTCTGTAGGCGTTGCTGAAGCTTTCTTT
TRBV6-2/TRBV6-3	NA	many	TRBJ1-3	CASSYDLTRQHSGNTIYF	TGTGCCAGCAGTTACGATCTCACTCGACAGCACTCTGGAAACACCATATATTTT
TRBV19	NA	many	TRBJ1-1	CASSITQGTEAFF	TGTGCCAGTAGCATAACCCAGGGGACTGAAGCTTTCTTT
TRBV28	TRBD1	few	TRBJ1-6	CASSSDRGGFSNSPLHF	TGTGCCAGCAGTTCGGACAGGGGTGGATTTTCTAATTCACCCCTCCACTTT
TRBV30	TRBD2	few	TRBJ2-7	CARGLVYEQYF	TGTGCCAGGGGACTAGTCTACGAGCAGTACTTC
TRBV6-1	NA	many	TRBJ1-2	CASSEESYGYTF	TGTGCCAGCAGTGAAGAGTCATATGGCTACACCTTC
TRBV2	TRBD2	many	TRBJ2-7	CASSLGRGSSYEQYF	TGTGCCAGCAGCCTGGGGAGGGGCAGCTCCTACGAGCAGTACTTC
TRBV6-2/TRBV6-3	TRBD1	NA	TRBJ2-5	CASSRTGGSETQYF	TGTGCCAGCAGTCGGACAGGGGGCTCGGAGACCCAGTACTTC
TRBV30	NA	NA	TRBJ2-2	CAWSSQLAPNTGELFF	TGTGCCTGGAGCTCACAATTGGCCCCGAACACCGGGGAGCTGTTTTTT
TRBV6-5	NA	many	TRBJ1-2	CASDSVFYGYTF	TGTGCCAGCGACAGCGTTTTCTATGGCTACACCTTC
TRBV6-6	NA	many	TRBJ1-2	CASADIRAFYGYTF	TGTGCCAGCGCTGACATTAGGGCCTTCTATGGCTACACCTTC
TRBV25-1	NA	few	TRBJ2-7	CASGGADVYEQYF	TGTGCCAGCGGGGGGGCTGATGTCTACGAGCAGTACTTC
TRBV19	NA	few	TRBJ1-1	CASIFAEGVYTEAFF	TGTGCCAGTATTTTTGCAGAGGGCGTGTACACTGAAGCTTTCTTT
TRBV30	NA	many	TRBJ2-7	CAWSASPWTHYEQYF	TGTGCCTGGAGTGCATCCCCTTGGACACACTACGAGCAGTACTTC
TRBV6-5	NA	many	TRBJ2-7	CASSYSAGLYEQYF	TGTGCCAGCAGTTACTCTGCAGGCCTCTACGAGCAGTACTTC
TRBV11-2	TRBD1	NA	TRBJ1-1	CASSAPGQGRSTEAFF	TGTGCCAGCAGCGCGCCCGGACAGGGCCGGAGTACTGAAGCTTTCTTT
TRBV15	NA	few	TRBJ1-1	CATSRARHSGDTEAFF	TGTGCCACCAGCAGAGCCCGACACAGTGGGGACACTGAAGCTTTCTTT
TRBV28	NA	many	TRBJ1-2	CASLQGSMNYGYTF	TGTGCCAGCTTGCAGGGTTCTATGAACTATGGCTACACCTTC
TRBV19	TRBD1	once	TRBJ1-1	CASDRGEREAFF	TGTGCCAGCGACAGGGGGGAGAGGGAAGCTTTCTTT
TRBV7-2	TRBD2	many	TRBJ2-4	CASSSRGGAKNIQYF	TGTGCCAGCAGCTCGCGGGGGGGAGCCAAAAACATTCAGTACTTC
TRBV7-9	NA	few	TRBJ2-4	CASRDGHNIQYF	TGTGCCAGCCGGGACGGACATAACATTCAGTACTTC
TRBV12-3/TRBV12-4	TRBD1	many	TRBJ2-5	CASRKTGLETQYF	TGTGCCAGCAGAAAGACAGGGTTAGAGACCCAGTACTTC
TRBV20-1	NA	many	TRBJ1-6	CSARGPAAGSPLHF	TGCAGTGCTAGAGGCCCAGCCGCCGGTTCACCCCTCCACTTT
TRBV2	NA	NA	TRBJ2-5	CASSEAQVETQYF	TGTGCCAGCAGTGAAGCGCAGGTTGAGACCCAGTACTTC
TRBV6-2/TRBV6-3	NA	NA	TRBJ2-7	CASSRGARYEQYF	TGTGCCAGCAGTAGAGGGGCGAGGTACGAGCAGTACTTC
TRBV20-1	TRBD1	many	TRBJ2-7	CSASHPGTGSHEQYF	TGCAGTGCTAGCCACCCCGGGACAGGGTCCCACGAGCAGTACTTC
TRBV2	NA	many	TRBJ1-1	CASSVLGDTEAFF	TGTGCCAGCAGCGTCCTGGGGGACACTGAAGCTTTCTTT
TRBV20-1	NA	many	TRBJ1-2	CSVQGRDYGYTF	TGCAGTGTTCAGGGGAGGGACTATGGCTACACCTTC
TRBV28	NA	many	TRBJ1-1	CASSPHEGGRTEAFF	TGTGCCAGCAGTCCGCACGAGGGGGGACGCACTGAAGCTTTCTTT